These 32 T cell receptor beta chains originate from one sample sequenced in a study of neurological immune-mediated disorders. A single record per CDR3 protein comes from TCRdb applying MiXCR to the 5' RACE reads. This sample yields about 74,000 distinct CDR3 sequences, of which 4% to 6% are seen a single time; around 6.8% belongs to the top ten. Source material: PBMCs. These receptors were obtained from a man between 18 and 35 years old with multiple sclerosis.

In this sample, this clonotype turned up many times. The chain is built from TRBV29-1 and TRBJ2-7, with 10 bases aligning to TRBD2. Per germline, CDR1 SQVTM and CDR2 ANQGSEA. The V segment lost 3 bases and the J segment 5 bases; nucleotides outside the gene matches: 22. The CDR3 length is 19 residues. The CDR3 is CSVEGWTSGSSSSSDEQYF. Here the CDR3 DNA reads TGCAGCGTTGAGGGTTGGACTAGCGGAAGTTCCAGTTCGAGCGACGAGCAGTACTTC.

This clonotype was observed many times. The chain combines TRBV4-3 with TRBJ2-6; D might be TRBD1 (5 bases). This CDR3 comprises 16 residues. Germline V lookup: CDR1 LGHNA, CDR2 YSLEER. V dropped 1 base and J dropped 2 bases, with 9 bases sitting between them. The CDR3 DNA follows: TGCGCCAGCAGCCAAGGGAAGGGGCCTGGGGCCAACGTCCTGACTTTC. This codes for CASSQGKGPGANVLTF.

This clonotype has a count of ten or more. The J gene is TRBJ2-7, the V gene TRBV19, with 10 bases aligning to TRBD2. V shed 6 bases, J shed 0 bases, and the junction held 2 bases outside the gene matches. The CDR3 is 14 amino acids. CDR1 is LNHDA, CDR2 SQIVND, per germline (reference sequence). The CDR3 region has the DNA TGTGCCAGTAGACCTAGCGGGGGCTCCTACGAGCAGTACTTC. Its translation: CASRPSGGSYEQYF. The complete variable domain, with remaining parts taken from reference TRBV19 and TRBJ2-7, reads DGGITQSPKYLFRKEGQNVTLSCEQNLNHDAMYWYRQDPGQGLRLIYYSQIVNDFQKGDIAEGYSVSREKKESFPLTVTSAQKNPTAFYLCASRPSGGSYEQYFGPGTRLTVT.

Concerning this clonotype itself: This sequence may be a read error, since a much larger clone differs from it by one base. This chain uses TRBV29-1 with TRBJ2-1; 8 nucleotides match TRBD2. The CDR3 runs 13 residues. J lost 8 bases, V lost 4 bases, and 7 bases had no gene match. The germline CDR1 and CDR2 sequences are SQVTM and ANQGSEA. DNA for the CDR3: TGCAGCGTTGGCGGGGGGAAAGTCTATGAGCAGTTCTTC. Translation gives CSVGGGKVYEQFF.

This clonotype was seen ten or more times. The rearrangement links TRBV18 to TRBJ1-3, with D maybe TRBD1 (6 bases). CDR3 length: 16 residues. With 1 base removed from V and 5 bases from J, the gap between germline ends came to 15 bases. Germline lookup yields CDR1 KGHSH and CDR2 LQKENI. The chain's CDR3 is CASSPLAGDQRNTIYF. As DNA, the CDR3 is TGTGCCAGCTCACCACTCGCAGGGGATCAGAGAAACACCATATATTTT.

There are many counts of this clonotype. The V and J genes are TRBV4-3 and TRBJ2-3; D is unclear. CDR3 length: 14 residues. Trimming cost V 0 bases and J 3 bases, with 7 bases left between them. The germline CDR1 and CDR2 sequences are LGHNA and YSLEER. The CDR3 region is CASSQEVATDTQYF. CDR3 coding DNA: TGCGCCAGCAGCCAAGAAGTGGCTACAGATACGCAGTATTTT.

J is TRBJ2-1 and V is TRBV27; the match to TRBD2 covers 12 bases. The CDR3 is made up of 15 amino acids. V dropped 7 bases and J dropped 6; count of bases not matched to a gene: 7. CDR1 MNHEY and CDR2 SMNVEV come from the germline V gene (reference sequence). CDR3 protein: CASIITSGRTNEQFF. The CDR3 DNA sequence: TGTGCCAGCATCATAACTAGCGGGAGGACCAATGAGCAGTTCTTC.

This clonotype was counted at least ten times. The chain is built from TRBV5-1 and TRBJ2-6, with D possibly TRBD2 on 5 matching bases. This CDR3 spans 16 amino acids. Germline V gene sequence: CDR1 SGHRS, CDR2 YFSETQ. Trimming took off 2 bases at V and 4 bases at J, with 13 bases between the two ends. The CDR3 here is CASSFGSGSGANVLTF. DNA for the CDR3: TGCGCCAGCAGCTTTGGGTCGGGGTCCGGGGCCAACGTCCTGACTTTC.

This clonotype came up many times. The chain couples TRBV10-3 to TRBJ1-6; D perhaps matches TRBD1 (5 bases). Germline loops: CDR1 ENHRY, CDR2 SYGVKD. Trimming removed 6 bases from V and 6 bases from J, with 6 bases in between. This CDR3 is built from 12 residues. The CDR3 reads CAIRGTNSPLHF. DNA of the CDR3: TGTGCCATCAGAGGGACTAATTCACCCCTCCACTTT.

This clonotype was seen many times. The J gene is TRBJ2-2, the V gene TRBV11-2, with 13 bases lining up with TRBD2. V was clipped by 7 bases and J by 7 bases; unmatched bases: 9. In germline, CDR1 is SGHAT, CDR2 FQNNGV. There are 16 residues in the CDR3. In DNA, the CDR3 is TGTGCCAGCATCCAACTAGCGGGGGGGTTAATCGGGGAGCTGTTTTTT. Its translation is CASIQLAGGLIGELFF.

This clonotype appeared many times. The chain carries TRBV5-6 and TRBJ1-1; no definite D call. The CDR3 runs 12 residues. Germline lookup yields CDR1 SGHDT and CDR2 YYEEEE. Trimming took off 1 base at V and 7 bases at J, with 8 bases between the two ends. In nucleotides, the CDR3 is TGTGCCAGCAGCTTGTTAGCGTTTGAAGCTTTCTTT. Encoded protein: CASSLLAFEAFF.

This clonotype has at least ten counts. One junction end does not reproduce the germline sequence, and a read error may be involved. The rearrangement links TRBV4-2 to TRBJ1-5, with D perhaps matching TRBD1 (6 bases). The CDR3 contains 16 residues. Per the germline V gene, CDR1 is LGHNA and CDR2 is YNFKEQ. This CDR3 is CASSQDGGHSNQPQNF. CDR3 DNA: TGTGCCAGCAGCCAAGACGGGGGGCATAGCAATCAGCCCCAGAATTTT.

This clonotype showed up many times. The gene calls are TRBV3-1 and TRBJ2-5; 9 nucleotides line up with TRBD2. The CDR3 contains 16 residues. V lost 5 bases to trimming and J lost 5 bases; unmatched junction nucleotides: 12. Germline CDR1 and CDR2: LGHDT and YNNKEL (reference sequence). The DNA for the CDR3 is TGTGCCAGCAGCTCCCGAAATAGCGGGGGACTCGAGACCCAGTACTTC. It specifies CASSSRNSGGLETQYF.

In its sample, this clonotype was seen a few times. One end of the junction varies from germline; a read error may be responsible. This chain links TRBV20-1 with TRBJ1-5, with no clear D. The CDR3 is 15 residues long. Germline lookup yields CDR1 DFQATT and CDR2 SNEGSKA (reference sequence). CDR3 amino acids: CSASVVQAENQPQNF. CDR3 nucleotide sequence: TGCAGTGCTAGTGTAGTCCAGGCGGAGAATCAGCCCCAGAATTTT.

The sample holds a few counts of this clonotype. One base away lies a much larger clone, so this may be a sequencing read error. The chain links TRBV20-1 to TRBJ1-2; the D is unclear. The V end was cut by 3 bases, the J end by 3 bases, with 11 bases between. Germline assignment: CDR1 DFQATT and CDR2 SNEGSKA (reference sequence). This CDR3 comprises 13 residues. DNA for the CDR3: TGCAGTGCTAGGCACACGGACCACTATGGCTACACCTTC. Its translation is CSARHTDHYGYTF.

This clonotype was picked up many times. The V and J genes are TRBV7-2 and TRBJ2-3; D is ambiguous. V lost 5 bases to trimming and J lost 4 bases, with 7 bases between them. The germline CDR1 and CDR2 sequences are SGHTA and FQGNSA. This CDR3 has 12 amino acids. The CDR3 DNA is TGTGCCAGCAGCAGGCAGGCAGATACGCAGTATTTT. Its translation: CASSRQADTQYF.

This clonotype was recorded many times. The chain joins TRBV12-3 or TRBV12-4 to TRBJ2-7, with D unclear. The V and J ends lost 3 bases and 6 bases respectively, with 9 bases between them. CDR3 length: 12 amino acids. DNA of the CDR3: TGTGCCAGCAGTTTGTCGACTCCCGAGCAGTACTTC. This encodes CASSLSTPEQYF.

This clonotype came up many times. The chain employs TRBV18 and TRBJ1-2; D is unclear. V shed 2 bases and J shed 1 base, with 14 bases lying between them. Per the germline V gene, CDR1 is KGHSH and CDR2 is LQKENI. The CDR3 contains 16 residues. CDR3 region: CASSPSLTAVNYGYTF. CDR3 coding DNA: TGTGCCAGCTCACCAAGTCTTACGGCAGTTAACTATGGCTACACCTTC.

This clonotype was recorded many times. The DNA for the CDR3 is TGTGCCAGCAGTCCGAACGGACGTGGCACCGGGGAGCTGTTTTTT. Translated, it gives CASSPNGRGTGELFF. This rearrangement joins TRBV11-2 to TRBJ2-2; D not certain. Germline V CDR1 and CDR2: SGHAT, FQNNGV. V dropped 6 bases and J dropped 4 bases, with 15 bases sitting between them. The CDR3 extends over 15 amino acids.

This clonotype was counted many times. V usage is TRBV7-8 and J usage is TRBJ1-5; D is undetermined. CDR3 length: 13 amino acids. The germline V gene encodes CDR1 SGHVS and CDR2 FQNEAQ. The V and J ends lost 4 bases and 3 bases respectively, with 7 bases between them. The chain's CDR3 is CASSSEANQPQHF. The CDR3 region has the DNA TGTGCCAGCAGCTCAGAAGCCAATCAGCCCCAGCATTTT.

This clonotype was counted at least ten times. The chain recombines TRBV9 with TRBJ2-2; TRBD2 matches 8 bases. The germline CDR1 and CDR2 sequences are SGDLS and YYNGEE. Trimming cost V 0 bases and J 3 bases; bases outside gene matches: 4. The CDR3 has 16 amino acids. CDR3: CASSVATSGYTGELFF. CDR3 in DNA: TGTGCCAGCAGCGTAGCCACTAGCGGATACACCGGGGAGCTGTTTTTT.

This clonotype showed up many times. This chain links TRBV5-1 with TRBJ1-5; D is uncertain. Trimming stripped 3 bases from V and 2 bases from J, with 9 bases between. The CDR3 runs to 14 residues. The germline gives CDR1 SGHRS, CDR2 YFSETQ. This CDR3 reads CASSSDGRNQPQHF. Here the CDR3 DNA reads TGCGCCAGCAGCTCTGACGGGCGCAATCAGCCCCAGCATTTT.

This clonotype was recorded many times. The chain is built from TRBV14 and TRBJ2-5, with D unresolved. The germline V gene encodes CDR1 SGHDN and CDR2 FVKESK. Trimming cost V 4 bases and J 5 bases, with 8 bases left between them. The CDR3 runs to 12 residues. The CDR3 region is CASSRIRETQYF. The CDR3 bases are TGTGCCAGCAGCCGGATTCGTGAGACCCAGTACTTC.

This clonotype was observed many times. This chain links TRBV5-1 with TRBJ2-1, with TRBD2 as a possible D gene (5 bases). The germline CDR1 and CDR2 sequences are SGHRS and YFSETQ. V lost 0 bases, J lost 11 bases, and 18 bases lay in between. CDR3 length equals 15 residues. As DNA, the CDR3 is TGCGCCAGCAGCTTGGCCCGGGGAACCGCGACAAAGCAGTTCTTC. Its protein product is CASSLARGTATKQFF.

This clonotype occurred a few times. The CDR3 spells CSVEGLLPYNEQFF. DNA of the CDR3: TGCAGCGTTGAGGGGCTTCTGCCCTACAATGAGCAGTTCTTC. V and J are TRBV29-1 and TRBJ2-1, with D perhaps matching TRBD1 (5 bases). The ends were cut back, 3 bases at V and 2 bases at J, with 11 bases in the middle. Germline assignment: CDR1 SQVTM and CDR2 ANQGSEA. The CDR3 length is 14 residues.

By frequency in the sample, this clonotype is medium-sized. The chain employs TRBV20-1 and TRBJ2-5; D not resolved. V was trimmed by 1 base and J by 5 bases, leaving 5 bases between them. The CDR3 loop spans 11 amino acids. CDR1 and CDR2 (germline): DFQATT, SNEGSKA (reference sequence). CDR3 nucleotides: TGCAGTGCTAGAGTATCCGAGACCCAGTACTTC. As protein: CSARVSETQYF.

This clonotype was counted ten times or more. The chain has TRBV5-5 and TRBJ2-7; 7 bases are shared with TRBD2. After removal of 2 bases from V and 2 bases from J, the junction contained 10 bases not matched to a gene. CDR1 is SGHKS and CDR2 is YYEKEE in the germline V gene (reference sequence). The CDR3 sequence is 16 residues long. This CDR3 reads CASSFEWASGTYEQYF. CDR3 nucleotide sequence: TGTGCCAGCAGCTTCGAATGGGCGAGCGGGACCTACGAGCAGTACTTC.

This clonotype has a count of ten or more. The V gene is TRBV12-3 or TRBV12-4, the J gene TRBJ1-3, with 7 bases fitting TRBD1. There are 14 residues in the CDR3. Unmatched junction bases numbered 6, after V lost 6 bases and J lost 4 bases. The CDR3 sequence is CASRPLGQGNTIYF. The CDR3 DNA follows: TGTGCCAGCAGACCCCTGGGACAGGGAAACACCATATATTTT.

This clonotype was recorded a few times. A read error may be the cause here, since a much bigger clone is one base away. This chain links TRBV10-3 with TRBJ1-5; 7 bases are shared with TRBD1. The germline V gene encodes CDR1 ENHRY and CDR2 SYGVKD. CDR3 length equals 14 residues. Here the CDR3 DNA reads TGTGCCATCAGTGAGGAAGGGGGCGGTCAGCCCCAGAATTTT. The encoded protein is CAISEEGGGQPQNF.

Of note for this clonotype: Possible read error: a much larger clone is one base away. This sequence joins TRBV5-1 and TRBJ2-7, with D possibly TRBD1 on 5 matching bases. CDR3 length: 13 residues. From germline, CDR1 is SGHRS and CDR2 YFSETQ. With 10 bases removed from V and 2 bases from J, the gap between germline ends came to 16 bases. The CDR3 sequence is CAGRNQGPYEQYF. CDR3 DNA sequence: TGCGCCGGTAGAAATCAGGGTCCCTACGAGCAGTACTTC. Based on the CDR3 plus reference TRBV5-1 and TRBJ2-7, the full variable domain is KAGVTQTPRYLIKTRGQQVTLSCSPISGHRSVSWYQQTPGQGLQFLFEYFSETQRNKGNFPGRFSGRQFSNSRSEMNVSTLELGDSALYLCAGRNQGPYEQYFGPGTRLTVT.

About this clonotype itself: Being one base from a much bigger clone, this may be a read error. The J gene is TRBJ2-7, the V gene TRBV7-2; D is unresolved. CDR1 and CDR2 from the germline V gene are SGHTA and FQGNSA. CDR3 length equals 13 residues. The CDR3 region has the DNA TGTGCCATCAGCTTTGGACGGACCTACGAGCAGTACTTC. This sequence encodes CAISFGRTYEQYF.

The table lists this clonotype with many counts. The chain recombines TRBV5-5 with TRBJ1-5, with D perhaps matching TRBD1 (5 bases). CDR1 and CDR2 (germline): SGHKS, YYEKEE (reference sequence). V was pared by 4 bases and J by 7 bases, with 18 bases between. The CDR3 covers 15 residues. Written as DNA, the CDR3 is TGTGCCAGCAGCACGACCGGAGGGGTGGTGCAGCCCCAGCATTTT. Translation: CASSTTGGVVQPQHF.